These T cell receptor beta chains were read from a single sample in a study of blood T cell repertoires in COVID-19. Measured with immunoSEQ multiplex PCR; TCRdb has only the in-frame clones, and not every one. The table has 120,000 or so clones, about 72% seen once; the top ten hold about 7.1%. Sequencing used peripheral blood. These TCRs come from a woman aged 55-75 years with acute or convalescent COVID-19. CDR3s include the opening cysteine and the closing phenylalanine or tryptophan. D genes are given only for firm matches. Size tells how often a clone was seen (once, few, many) or the class of an expanded clone, and some rows leave it out.

NA,TRBV5-1,TRBJ2-3,NA,TGCGCCAGCAGCTTGCGGGGTACGCGGCGAGATACGCAGTATTTT,CASSLRGTRRDTQYF
TRBD1,TRBV9,TRBJ1-1,NA,TGTGCCAGCAGCCCTCGACCTTGGGACAGCCACACTGAAGCTTTCTTT,CASSPRPWDSHTEAFF
NA,TRBV5-1,TRBJ1-2,NA,TGCGCCAGCAGCTTGGGCCTTGTCGGGGATGGCTACACCTTC,CASSLGLVGDGYTF
NA,TRBV18,TRBJ1-1,few,TGTGCCAGCTCACCAGCGAGACGTCAGGGCACTGAAGCTTTCTTT,CASSPARRQGTEAFF
NA,TRBV6-5,TRBJ2-5,NA,TGTGCCAGCAGTACTAGGCAAGAGACCCAGTACTTC,CASSTRQETQYF
TRBD1,TRBV5-8,TRBJ1-6,NA,TGTGCCAGCAGCTTTTTTGGGACAGCGCCTTCACCCCTCCACTTT,CASSFFGTAPSPLHF
TRBD1,TRBV4-3,TRBJ1-2,NA,TGCGCCAGCAGCCAACCAAACAGGGGGCCTGGCTATGGCTACACCTTC,CASSQPNRGPGYGYTF
TRBD2,TRBV2,TRBJ2-1,NA,TGTGCCAGCACCCCGGTGGGAGCGGGGGGATCTAATGAGCAGTTCTTC,CASTPVGAGGSNEQFF
NA,TRBV7-9,TRBJ1-2,NA,TGTGCCAGCAGCTTACACGGGAGAAACGACTATGGCTACACCTTC,CASSLHGRNDYGYTF
TRBD1,TRBV4-3,TRBJ1-2,NA,TGCGCCAGCAGCCAAGAATCGGGACAGGGATATGGCTACACCTTC,CASSQESGQGYGYTF
NA,TRBV7-2,TRBJ2-1,NA,TGTGCCAGCAGCTTACCCTCCCCCGGGGAGCAGTTCTTC,CASSLPSPGEQFF
NA,TRBV5-6,TRBJ2-7,NA,TGTGCCAGCAGCTTGGGTGGGGCTCTCTACGAGCAGTACTTC,CASSLGGALYEQYF
NA,TRBV10-2,TRBJ2-7,NA,TGCGCCAGCGGGGTGGAAAGGAGGGAGCAGTACTTC,CASGVERREQYF
TRBD1,TRBV11-2,TRBJ1-3,few,TGTGCCAGCAGCCGACAGGGAACTGGAAACACCATATATTTT,CASSRQGTGNTIYF
TRBD1,TRBV25-1,TRBJ2-2,once,TGTGCCAGCAGTGAGAGATCTTTCGGGACAGGGGTGTCTAGGGAGCTGTTTTTT,CASSERSFGTGVSRELFF
NA,TRBV2,TRBJ2-7,many,TGTGCCAGCAGCGAAAGGGGATTCGTGGAGTACTTC,CASSERGFVEYF
NA,TRBV6-5,TRBJ1-2,once,TGTGCCAGCCGTCCGACTGACTATGGCTACACCTTC,CASRPTDYGYTF
TRBD1,TRBV6-1,TRBJ1-2,few,TGTGCCAGCAGTGAAGGGACAGGGGTCGGAGGCTACACCTTC,CASSEGTGVGGYTF
NA,TRBV4-2,TRBJ1-2,NA,TGTGCCAGCAGCGAACGGACAGAACCGCGTAACTATGGCTACACCTTC,CASSERTEPRNYGYTF
TRBD2,TRBV24-1,TRBJ2-1,NA,TGTGCCACCAGTGATTCGACTAGCGGGGGGGTCTCCTACAATGAGCAGTTCTTC,CATSDSTSGGVSYNEQFF
TRBD1,TRBV7-3,TRBJ2-1,NA,TGTGCCAGCAGCTTAGGTATAGGGGGCAGGTCCTACAATGAGCAGTTCTTC,CASSLGIGGRSYNEQFF
NA,TRBV9,TRBJ1-1,NA,TGTGCCAGCAGCGTAGACGGGGGAGGTGGTGAAGCTTTCTTT,CASSVDGGGGEAFF
TRBD1,TRBV5-5,TRBJ1-2,NA,TGTGCCAGCAGCTTCGTCGGGACAGAGAGCTATGGCTACACCTTC,CASSFVGTESYGYTF
TRBD2,TRBV7-9,TRBJ2-5,NA,TGTGCCAGCAGCTTAGGGTCTAGCGGGGCGGAGACCCAGTACTTC,CASSLGSSGAETQYF
NA,TRBV28,TRBJ1-2,many,TGTGCCAGCAATGAACAGGGCCATGGTGGCTACACCTTC,CASNEQGHGGYTF
NA,TRBV6-5,TRBJ2-6,NA,TGTGCCAGCAGAGCACAGGATTCTGGGGCCAACGTCCCGACTTTC,CASRAQDSGANVPTF
NA,TRBV2,TRBJ1-1,NA,TGTGCCAGCAATGTTCGGATCAGGTTGGACACTGAAGCTTTCTTT,CASNVRIRLDTEAFF
TRBD1,TRBV5-6,TRBJ1-1,NA,TGTGCCAGCAGCTGGGGCAGGGGGCGTACTGAAGCTTTCTTT,CASSWGRGRTEAFF
NA,TRBV23-1,TRBJ2-5,NA,TGCGCCAGCAGTCAGGGCCCCCAAGAGACCCAGTACTTC,CASSQGPQETQYF
TRBD1,TRBV2,TRBJ1-6,NA,TGTGCCAGTAAGACAGGGAGCTCCTATAATTCACCCCTCCACTTT,CASKTGSSYNSPLHF
TRBD1,TRBV9,TRBJ1-2,NA,TGTGCCAGCAGCGTAGCTACAGGGGGCTCTGGCTACACCTTC,CASSVATGGSGYTF
NA,TRBV7-2,TRBJ2-5,NA,TGTGCCAGCAGCCCGGGGATAGGCCAGTACTTC,CASSPGIGQYF
TRBD1,TRBV27,TRBJ1-1,NA,TGTGCCAGCAGTTTATACGGGACAGCGGGCGCTGAAGCTTTCTTT,CASSLYGTAGAEAFF
TRBD2,TRBV7-2,TRBJ2-2,once,TGTGCCAGCAGCTTAGCCCTCCTAGCGGGGTACACCGGGGAGCTGTTTTTT,CASSLALLAGYTGELFF
NA,TRBV3-1/TRBV3-2,TRBJ1-1,NA,TGTGCCAGCAGGGAGACAGTGAACACTGAAGCTTTCTTT,CASRETVNTEAFF
TRBD2,TRBV7-2,TRBJ2-1,NA,TGTGCCAGCAGCTTACCGGGGGGGGCCGGGAATGAGCAGTTCTTC,CASSLPGGAGNEQFF
NA,TRBV21-1,TRBJ2-7,NA,TGTGCCAGCAGCAAAGATGGACAGAGGAGCTCCTACGAGCAGTACTTC,CASSKDGQRSSYEQYF
NA,TRBV7-9,TRBJ1-1,NA,TGTGCCAGCAGCAAAAGTAGCGAAGCTTTCTTT,CASSKSSEAFF